This T cell receptor beta chain was obtained from a study of T cells expressing NK-cell markers. Across the whole study: The TCR beta repertoires were obtained from sorted CD3+CD56+NKG2C+, CD3+CD56+NKG2C- and CD3+CD56-NKG2C+ T cells. Study-level results: Over 5 donors carried dominant NKG2C+ clonotypes that made up roughly 1.0-7.5% of their CD8+ T cells.

For each CDR3 protein, TCRdb gives one entry from its re-call of the 5' RACE reads, without DNA. The sample spans 160,000 or so distinct CDR3 sequences; the ten largest clones claim less than 20%. Comments on this clonotype: Its antigen is as yet unknown.

The source material was blood T cells: a sorted CD56 or NKG2C T cell subset, CD4+ or CD8+ T cells, or bulk PBMC T cells (not recorded which). The TCR sequence derives from a woman aged 18 to 69 in good health.

The CDR3 sequence: CASSYSIRGVEAGELFF. The V and J genes are TRBV6-5 and TRBJ2-2; the D call of TRBD1 rests on TCRdb alone, since no DNA is present to check it. The germline CDR1 and CDR2 sequences are MNHEY and SVGAGI. There are 17 residues in the CDR3.